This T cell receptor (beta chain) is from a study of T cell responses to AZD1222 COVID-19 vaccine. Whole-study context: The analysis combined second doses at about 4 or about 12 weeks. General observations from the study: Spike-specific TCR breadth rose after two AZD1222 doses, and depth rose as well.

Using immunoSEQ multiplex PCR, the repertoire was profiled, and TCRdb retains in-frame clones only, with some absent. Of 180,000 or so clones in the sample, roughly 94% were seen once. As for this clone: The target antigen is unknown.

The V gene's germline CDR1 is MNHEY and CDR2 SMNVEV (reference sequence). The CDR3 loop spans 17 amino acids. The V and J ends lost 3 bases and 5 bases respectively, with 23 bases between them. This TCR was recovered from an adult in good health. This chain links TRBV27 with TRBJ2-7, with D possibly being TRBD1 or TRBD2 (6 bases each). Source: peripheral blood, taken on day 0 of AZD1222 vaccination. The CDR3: CASSFLGTGGASDEQYF. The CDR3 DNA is TGTGCCAGCAGTTTCCTCGGAACCGGGGGCGCATCCGACGAGCAGTACTTC.